A selection of T cell receptor beta chains follows, all from one sample in a study of Tregs in tolerant kidney transplant recipients. Here immunoSEQ multiplex PCR was the method, and the copy in TCRdb shows in-frame clones only, minus some. The sample comprises about 110,000 clones, 90% of which are singletons, and roughly 0.35% rests with the top ten. Here the sequenced sample was CD4+ T cells from blood, taken before the transplant. The receptors derive from a human donor who received a combined kidney and bone marrow transplant. The CDR3 runs from the conserved cysteine through the conserved F or W. Fields, in order: V gene, D gene, clone size, J gene, CDR3 protein, CDR3 DNA. The D gene is left open where the match is weak. Not all rows give a size; the values are once, few, many and, for expanded clones, a class.

v_call: TRBV9; d_call: .; clone_size: .; j_call: TRBJ2-3; cdr3_aa: CASSVAPAGAADTQYF; cdr3_nt: TGTGCCAGCAGCGTGGCCCCGGCAGGGGCGGCAGATACGCAGTATTTT
v_call: TRBV18; d_call: TRBD1; clone_size: .; j_call: TRBJ1-6; cdr3_aa: CATSTGADSPLHF; cdr3_nt: TGTGCCACATCGACAGGGGCGGATTCACCCCTCCACTTT
v_call: TRBV5-1; d_call: .; clone_size: once; j_call: TRBJ2-1; cdr3_aa: CASSQGSRNEQFF; cdr3_nt: TGCGCCAGCAGCCAGGGGTCGAGGAATGAGCAGTTCTTC
v_call: TRBV19; d_call: .; clone_size: .; j_call: TRBJ2-2; cdr3_aa: CASSIVMGGGTGELFF; cdr3_nt: TGTGCCAGTAGTATAGTTATGGGAGGGGGCACCGGGGAGCTGTTTTTT
v_call: TRBV6-5; d_call: .; clone_size: .; j_call: TRBJ2-5; cdr3_aa: CASSYRETQYF; cdr3_nt: TGTGCCAGCAGTTACCGGGAGACCCAGTACTTC
v_call: TRBV6-1; d_call: .; clone_size: .; j_call: TRBJ2-7; cdr3_aa: CASSEARPEQYF; cdr3_nt: TGTGCCAGCAGTGAAGCGCGCCCCGAGCAGTACTTC
v_call: TRBV5-4; d_call: .; clone_size: .; j_call: TRBJ1-3; cdr3_aa: CASSFSGRSFGNTIYF; cdr3_nt: TGTGCCAGCAGCTTCAGTGGCAGGTCCTTCGGAAACACCATATATTTT
v_call: TRBV20-1; d_call: .; clone_size: .; j_call: TRBJ2-7; cdr3_aa: CSARAEREQYF; cdr3_nt: TGCAGTGCTAGGGCGGAGAGGGAGCAGTACTTC
v_call: TRBV27; d_call: TRBD1; clone_size: .; j_call: TRBJ1-1; cdr3_aa: CASSTRQGNTEAFF; cdr3_nt: TGTGCCAGCAGTACCCGACAGGGAAACACTGAAGCTTTCTTT
v_call: TRBV28; d_call: .; clone_size: .; j_call: TRBJ1-2; cdr3_aa: CASSLLNRPLYGYTF; cdr3_nt: TGTGCCAGCAGTTTATTAAACAGGCCCCTGTATGGCTACACCTTC
v_call: TRBV19; d_call: .; clone_size: .; j_call: TRBJ2-5; cdr3_aa: CASSPRGIGETQYF; cdr3_nt: TGTGCCAGTAGCCCTAGGGGGATCGGGGAGACCCAGTACTTC
v_call: TRBV6-5; d_call: .; clone_size: .; j_call: TRBJ2-2; cdr3_aa: CASSLQGGDTGELFF; cdr3_nt: TGTGCCAGCAGCCTGCAAGGGGGAGATACCGGGGAGCTGTTTTTT
v_call: TRBV9; d_call: .; clone_size: .; j_call: TRBJ2-3; cdr3_aa: CASSVGFGADTQYF; cdr3_nt: TGTGCCAGCAGCGTAGGGTTCGGAGCAGATACGCAGTATTTT
v_call: TRBV7-2; d_call: .; clone_size: few; j_call: TRBJ2-5; cdr3_aa: CASSPWGVQETQYF; cdr3_nt: TGTGCCAGCAGCCCATGGGGGGTGCAAGAGACCCAGTACTTC
v_call: TRBV7-9; d_call: TRBD1; clone_size: .; j_call: TRBJ1-3; cdr3_aa: CASSLLLDRGTGNTIYF; cdr3_nt: TGTGCCAGCAGCTTGCTTTTGGACAGGGGAACTGGAAACACCATATATTTT
v_call: TRBV5-1; d_call: TRBD1; clone_size: .; j_call: TRBJ2-1; cdr3_aa: CASSSGQGYNEQFF; cdr3_nt: TGCGCCAGCAGCTCGGGACAGGGCTACAATGAGCAGTTCTTC
v_call: TRBV5-1; d_call: TRBD2; clone_size: .; j_call: TRBJ2-5; cdr3_aa: CASSLALAGASETQYF; cdr3_nt: TGCGCCAGCAGCTTGGCCCTAGCGGGAGCTTCAGAGACCCAGTACTTC
v_call: TRBV29-1; d_call: TRBD1; clone_size: .; j_call: TRBJ1-2; cdr3_aa: CSVRQGGVYGYTF; cdr3_nt: TGCAGCGTCCGACAGGGGGGGGTCTATGGCTACACCTTC
v_call: TRBV5-4; d_call: .; clone_size: .; j_call: TRBJ1-2; cdr3_aa: CASSLASGANYGYTF; cdr3_nt: TGTGCCAGCAGCTTGGCCTCAGGGGCCAACTATGGCTACACCTTC
v_call: TRBV18; d_call: TRBD1; clone_size: .; j_call: TRBJ2-2; cdr3_aa: CASSPGQGAGELFF; cdr3_nt: TGTGCCAGCTCACCAGGACAGGGGGCCGGGGAGCTGTTTTTT
v_call: TRBV6-5; d_call: .; clone_size: .; j_call: TRBJ1-6; cdr3_aa: CASSHYNSPLHF; cdr3_nt: TGTGCCAGCAGCCACTATAATTCACCCCTCCACTTT
v_call: TRBV28; d_call: .; clone_size: .; j_call: TRBJ2-5; cdr3_aa: CASSLAVQETQYF; cdr3_nt: TGTGCCAGCAGTTTAGCGGTACAAGAGACCCAGTACTTC
v_call: TRBV9; d_call: .; clone_size: .; j_call: TRBJ2-7; cdr3_aa: CASSVDYRDEQYF; cdr3_nt: TGTGCCAGCAGCGTAGATTACAGGGACGAGCAGTACTTC
v_call: TRBV7-6; d_call: TRBD1; clone_size: .; j_call: TRBJ2-1; cdr3_aa: CASSLKFAPTGKYNEQFF; cdr3_nt: TGTGCCAGCAGCTTAAAGTTTGCGCCGACAGGGAAGTACAATGAGCAGTTCTTC
v_call: TRBV28; d_call: .; clone_size: .; j_call: TRBJ1-5; cdr3_aa: CASSLRLNSNQPQHF; cdr3_nt: TGTGCCAGCAGTTTAAGACTCAATAGCAATCAGCCCCAGCATTTT
v_call: TRBV5-1; d_call: .; clone_size: .; j_call: TRBJ1-5; cdr3_aa: CASSLIPGINQPQHF; cdr3_nt: TGCGCCAGCAGCTTAATTCCGGGGATCAATCAGCCCCAGCATTTT
v_call: TRBV7-2; d_call: .; clone_size: .; j_call: TRBJ1-2; cdr3_aa: CASSLGGSGGGYTF; cdr3_nt: TGTGCCAGCAGCTTAGGTGGGAGCGGCGGCGGCTACACCTTC
v_call: TRBV7-9; d_call: TRBD1; clone_size: .; j_call: TRBJ1-1; cdr3_aa: CASSLGTGTGGIEAFF; cdr3_nt: TGTGCCAGCAGCTTGGGGACCGGGACAGGGGGAATTGAAGCTTTCTTT
v_call: TRBV5-5; d_call: .; clone_size: .; j_call: TRBJ2-7; cdr3_aa: CASSLGSTSAGYEQYF; cdr3_nt: TGTGCCAGCAGCCTCGGATCGACAAGTGCGGGTTACGAGCAGTACTTC
v_call: TRBV14; d_call: .; clone_size: few; j_call: TRBJ1-2; cdr3_aa: CASSQAAGEVGYTF; cdr3_nt: TGTGCCAGCAGCCAAGCAGCGGGGGAAGTTGGCTACACCTTC
v_call: TRBV30; d_call: .; clone_size: .; j_call: TRBJ2-7; cdr3_aa: CAWSSRVAYEQYF; cdr3_nt: TGTGCCTGGAGTAGCAGGGTGGCCTACGAGCAGTACTTC
v_call: TRBV5-1; d_call: .; clone_size: .; j_call: TRBJ2-1; cdr3_aa: CASSLGEWRPQVNEQFF; cdr3_nt: TGCGCCAGCAGCTTGGGGGAATGGAGGCCCCAGGTCAATGAGCAGTTCTTC
v_call: TRBV5-6; d_call: .; clone_size: .; j_call: TRBJ1-1; cdr3_aa: CASSSDSGMTEAFF; cdr3_nt: TGTGCCAGCAGCTCAGACAGTGGGATGACTGAAGCTTTCTTT
v_call: TRBV10-3; d_call: TRBD1; clone_size: .; j_call: TRBJ1-5; cdr3_aa: CAISEDRGGQQPQHF; cdr3_nt: TGTGCCATCAGTGAGGACAGGGGCGGGCAGCAGCCCCAGCATTTT
v_call: TRBV19; d_call: TRBD2; clone_size: .; j_call: TRBJ2-1; cdr3_aa: CASSPSGAYNEQFF; cdr3_nt: TGTGCCAGTAGTCCTAGCGGGGCCTACAATGAGCAGTTCTTC
v_call: TRBV5-1; d_call: .; clone_size: .; j_call: TRBJ1-2; cdr3_aa: CASSRTLTDRYGYTF; cdr3_nt: TGCGCCAGCAGCCGTACCCTGACAGACCGCTATGGCTACACCTTC
v_call: TRBV5-1; d_call: TRBD2; clone_size: .; j_call: TRBJ2-1; cdr3_aa: CATKTGTSEGGEQFF; cdr3_nt: TGCGCCACCAAAACCGGGACTAGCGAAGGGGGTGAGCAGTTCTTC
v_call: TRBV2; d_call: .; clone_size: .; j_call: TRBJ1-2; cdr3_aa: CASSEPTWGYTF; cdr3_nt: TGTGCCAGCAGTGAACCTACCTGGGGCTACACCTTC
v_call: TRBV29-1; d_call: .; clone_size: .; j_call: TRBJ1-2; cdr3_aa: CSATRTLNYGYTF; cdr3_nt: TGCAGCGCAACCAGGACACTTAACTATGGCTACACCTTC
v_call: TRBV9; d_call: .; clone_size: .; j_call: TRBJ2-7; cdr3_aa: CASSVATEAYEQYF; cdr3_nt: TGTGCCAGCAGCGTAGCGACAGAAGCCTACGAGCAGTACTTC
v_call: TRBV5-1; d_call: TRBD2; clone_size: .; j_call: TRBJ2-5; cdr3_aa: CASSSRGSGETQYF; cdr3_nt: TGCGCCAGCAGCTCGCGGGGGTCGGGAGAGACCCAGTACTTC
v_call: TRBV4-2; d_call: .; clone_size: .; j_call: TRBJ2-7; cdr3_aa: CASGTGGGASSYEQYF; cdr3_nt: TGTGCCAGCGGCACGGGGGGCGGGGCGAGCTCCTACGAGCAGTACTTC
v_call: TRBV6-4; d_call: .; clone_size: few; j_call: TRBJ1-2; cdr3_aa: CASIDRLYGYTF; cdr3_nt: TGTGCCAGCATCGACAGGCTCTATGGCTACACCTTC
v_call: TRBV5-1; d_call: .; clone_size: .; j_call: TRBJ2-1; cdr3_aa: CASSWGGDNEQFF; cdr3_nt: TGCGCCAGCAGCTGGGGCGGAGACAATGAGCAGTTCTTC
v_call: TRBV5-1; d_call: TRBD2; clone_size: .; j_call: TRBJ2-5; cdr3_aa: CASSPIPGLADRATQYF; cdr3_nt: TGCGCCAGCAGCCCGATACCGGGACTAGCGGACCGTGCGACCCAGTACTTC
v_call: TRBV15; d_call: TRBD2; clone_size: once; j_call: TRBJ2-1; cdr3_aa: CATRSRGGINYNEQFF; cdr3_nt: TGTGCCACCCGAAGCCGCGGGGGGATCAATTACAATGAGCAGTTCTTC
v_call: TRBV18; d_call: .; clone_size: .; j_call: TRBJ1-2; cdr3_aa: CASSPGSAFYGYTF; cdr3_nt: TGTGCCAGCTCACCTGGGAGCGCGTTCTATGGCTACACCTTC
v_call: TRBV5-1; d_call: TRBD1; clone_size: .; j_call: TRBJ1-4; cdr3_aa: CASSLDRGNEKLFF; cdr3_nt: TGCGCCAGCAGCTTAGACAGGGGGAATGAAAAACTGTTTTTT
v_call: TRBV28; d_call: .; clone_size: .; j_call: TRBJ1-1; cdr3_aa: CASSLYPGLNTEAFF; cdr3_nt: TGTGCCAGCAGTTTATACCCAGGGTTGAACACTGAAGCTTTCTTT
v_call: TRBV7-6; d_call: .; clone_size: .; j_call: TRBJ2-5; cdr3_aa: CASSPWGGQETQYF; cdr3_nt: TGTGCCAGCAGCCCCTGGGGCGGTCAAGAGACCCAGTACTTC
v_call: TRBV7-9; d_call: .; clone_size: .; j_call: TRBJ2-2; cdr3_aa: CASSLRQGGDTGELFF; cdr3_nt: TGTGCCAGCAGCTTAAGACAGGGAGGAGACACCGGGGAGCTGTTTTTT
v_call: TRBV5-1; d_call: .; clone_size: .; j_call: TRBJ2-7; cdr3_aa: CASSLLGTGVSYEQYF; cdr3_nt: TGCGCCAGCAGCTTGCTCGGGACGGGAGTCTCCTACGAGCAGTACTTC
v_call: TRBV27; d_call: TRBD2; clone_size: few; j_call: TRBJ2-7; cdr3_aa: CASSLSGLANEQYF; cdr3_nt: TGTGCCAGCAGTTTATCGGGACTAGCTAACGAGCAGTACTTC
v_call: TRBV5-8; d_call: TRBD1; clone_size: .; j_call: TRBJ2-2; cdr3_aa: CASSPGTGKAGELFF; cdr3_nt: TGTGCCAGCAGCCCAGGGACAGGGAAGGCCGGGGAGCTGTTTTTT
v_call: TRBV21-1; d_call: .; clone_size: .; j_call: TRBJ2-7; cdr3_aa: CASSKDSSYEQYF; cdr3_nt: TGTGCCAGCAGCAAAGACAGCTCCTACGAGCAGTACTTC
v_call: TRBV19; d_call: TRBD1; clone_size: .; j_call: TRBJ1-1; cdr3_aa: CASTPGQGNTEAFF; cdr3_nt: TGTGCCAGTACCCCCGGACAGGGGAACACTGAAGCTTTCTTT